A single sample gave rise to the 17 T cell receptor beta chains below, sequenced in a study of T-cell reconstitution after alpha-beta-depleted transplantation in children. A library of TCRbeta sequences, prepared with unique molecular identifiers, was generated. TCRdb ran MiXCR on the PCR reads and lists one entry per CDR3 protein. The sample lists over 200,000 distinct CDR3 sequences, roughly a tenth occurring once. The specimen comprised PBMCs, sampled before TCRalphabeta/CD19-depleted stem cell transplant. These receptors all stem from a child under two years old with acute myeloid leukemia, due to receive a stem cell transplant.

Notes on this clonotype: This may arise from a read error, as a much more abundant clone is one base away. The V and J genes are TRBV19 and TRBJ2-2; D not certain. This CDR3 has 14 amino acids. Per the germline V gene, CDR1 is LNHDA and CDR2 is SQIVND (reference sequence). CDR3 in amino acids: CASSITENTRELFF. Here the CDR3 DNA reads TGTGCCAGTAGTATAACAGAGAACACCAGGGAGCTGTTTTTT.

In its sample, this clonotype was seen many times. The chain joins TRBV5-1 to TRBJ1-2, with D possibly TRBD1 on 5 matching bases. Trimming took 6 bases from V and 2 from J, leaving 11 bases between them. The CDR3 extends over 13 amino acids. In germline, CDR1 is SGHRS, CDR2 YFSETQ. The CDR3 spells CASKAGGNYGYTF. CDR3 bases: TGCGCCAGCAAAGCGGGGGGAAACTATGGCTACACCTTC.

This clonotype came up many times. This sequence joins TRBV5-5 and TRBJ1-1, with unresolved D. The germline V and J ends were trimmed by 3 bases and 6 bases, with 12 bases remaining between them. The CDR3 is 13 residues long. Germline CDR1 and CDR2: SGHKS and YYEKEE (reference sequence). CDR3 nucleotides: TGTGCCAGCAGCTGGAGGGTTGGGGCTGAAGCTTTCTTT. Its protein product is CASSWRVGAEAFF. Filled out from reference TRBV5-5 and TRBJ1-1, the complete variable domain reads DAGVTQSPTHLIKTRGQQVTLRCSPISGHKSVSWYQQVLGQGPQFIFQYYEKEERGRGNFPDRFSARQFPNYSSELNVNALLLGDSALYLCASSWRVGAEAFFGQGTRLTVV.

This clonotype was seen ten or more times. The chain recombines TRBV4-3 with TRBJ2-3, with 14 bases aligning to TRBD2. Germline V lookup: CDR1 LGHNA, CDR2 YSLEER. This CDR3 region has 18 residues. The ends lost 1 base at V and 0 bases at J; junction bases unmatched: 3. CDR3 sequence (DNA): TGCGCCAGCAGCCAAGGACTAGCGGGAGGGGCTAGCACAGATACGCAGTATTTT. It codes for CASSQGLAGGASTDTQYF.

This clonotype came up many times. This rearrangement joins TRBV5-1 to TRBJ1-1; no definite D call. This CDR3 region has 18 residues. V lost 0 bases and J lost 0, with 18 bases in between. Germline CDR1 SGHRS, CDR2 YFSETQ. The CDR3, as DNA: TGCGCCAGCAGCTTGGTAGGCAGGTCAGAGAGAGTGAACACTGAAGCTTTCTTT. This encodes CASSLVGRSERVNTEAFF.

As regards this clonotype: This may come from a read error, since a much larger clone is one base off. This chain connects TRBV5-1 to TRBJ2-4; D is ambiguous. CDR3 length: 15 amino acids. Germline assignment: CDR1 SGHRS and CDR2 YFSETQ. The CDR3 DNA sequence: TGCGCCAGCAGCTTGTTATCCGACATCAAAAACATTCGGTACTTC. It codes for CASSLLSDIKNIRYF.

The chain joins TRBV27 to TRBJ2-7; 7 bases match TRBD2. The CDR3 has 17 amino acids. Germline V gives CDR1 MNHEY, CDR2 SMNVEV (reference sequence). The V segment lost 2 bases and the J segment 1 base; nucleotides outside the gene matches: 11. The CDR3 DNA reads TGTGCCAGCAGTTTACGGTTGCGGGAGAGTGTTTCCTACGAGCAGTACTTC. Protein: CASSLRLRESVSYEQYF.

This clonotype was counted many times. V usage is TRBV20-1 and J usage is TRBJ2-3; 7 bases map to TRBD1. CDR1 is DFQATT, CDR2 SNEGSKA, per germline (reference sequence). J gave up 7 bases and V 2 bases, and 12 bases lay outside the gene matches. The CDR3 runs 15 residues. The CDR3 loop is CSARTGTASLYTQYF. In nucleotides, the CDR3 is TGCAGTGCTAGAACCGGGACAGCCTCCTTATATACGCAGTATTTT.

This clonotype was picked up many times. The chain uses TRBV7-2 and TRBJ2-2; TRBD2 matches 8 bases. The CDR3 length is 17 residues. Germline values: CDR1 SGHTA, CDR2 FQGNSA. V lost 1 base to trimming and J lost 4 bases; unmatched junction nucleotides: 8. As DNA, the CDR3 is TGTGCCAGCAGCTTAGTCCCGAGCGGGAGCGGCACCGGGGAGCTGTTTTTT. Translating it yields CASSLVPSGSGTGELFF.

This clonotype was picked up many times. This CDR3 is CATSRLAGVETGELFF. The CDR3 coding sequence is TGTGCCACCAGTCGCCTAGCGGGAGTAGAAACCGGGGAGCTGTTTTTT. The chain employs TRBV24-1 and TRBJ2-2; 10 nucleotides align to TRBD2. Germline trimming cut 6 bases from V and 5 bases from J; bases unmatched to any gene: 8. The CDR3 sequence is 16 residues long. CDR1 is KGHDR and CDR2 is SFDVKD in the germline V gene.

This chain connects TRBV6-5 to TRBJ2-3; D unclear. The CDR3 loop spans 13 amino acids. V shed 0 bases and J shed 6 bases, with 7 bases lying between them. Germline V lookup: CDR1 MNHEY, CDR2 SVGAGI. CDR3 in DNA: TGTGCCAGCAGTTACTCGGCCTGGGATACGCAGTATTTT. Encoded protein: CASSYSAWDTQYF.

This clonotype has at least ten counts. The genes are TRBV12-3 or TRBV12-4 and TRBJ1-1, with D uncertain. V was cut by 3 bases and J by 3 bases, with 11 bases left in between. The CDR3 covers 14 residues. The CDR3 DNA sequence: TGTGCCAGCAGTTTTTGGGGAGAGGACACTGAAGCTTTCTTT. As protein: CASSFWGEDTEAFF.

The chain employs TRBV9 and TRBJ2-5, with 10 bases matching TRBD2. After removal of 0 bases from V and 2 bases from J, the junction contained 10 bases not matched to a gene. CDR1 is SGDLS and CDR2 is YYNGEE in the germline V gene. CDR3 size: 18 residues. For the CDR3, the DNA is TGTGCCAGCAGCGTAGCACCCGGCCGGACTAGCGGACAAGAGACCCAGTACTTC. Its protein product is CASSVAPGRTSGQETQYF.

This clonotype was counted at least ten times. The V call is TRBV4-1, the J call TRBJ2-2; TRBD1 agrees at 10 bases. CDR3 length: 15 amino acids. Unmatched junction bases numbered 4, after V lost 7 bases and J lost 2 bases. Germline CDR1 MGHRA, CDR2 YSYEKL. For the CDR3, the DNA is TGCGCCAGCAAGGGGGACAGGGGCAACACCGGGGAGCTGTTTTTT. Protein: CASKGDRGNTGELFF.

This clonotype showed up many times. The chain employs TRBV10-3 and TRBJ2-2, with D perhaps given as TRBD1 or TRBD2 (5 bases each). The V end was cut by 7 bases, the J end by 3 bases, with 15 bases between. The CDR3 length is 15 residues. Germline loops: CDR1 ENHRY, CDR2 SYGVKD. CDR3 nucleotide sequence: TGTGCCATCACGACTGCTCCGGGACACACCGGGGAGCTGTTTTTT. Its protein product is CAITTAPGHTGELFF.

A word on this clonotype: This may arise from a read error, as a much more abundant clone is one base away. V is TRBV12-3 or TRBV12-4 and J is TRBJ2-3; D unclear. The J call may be faulty, since TRBJ1-5 better matches the DNA end. The CDR3 is 13 residues long. In nucleotides, the CDR3 is TGTGCCAGCAGCCCTCTCTACACAGATACGCAGCATTTT. It encodes CASSPLYTDTQHF.

This clonotype turned up a few times. V is TRBV12-3 or TRBV12-4 and J is TRBJ2-7; 7 bases are a match to TRBD2. The CDR3 consists of 15 residues. Germline trimming cut 6 bases from V and 6 bases from J; bases unmatched to any gene: 14. CDR3 nucleotides: TGTGCCAGCAGCAGAGAACTAGCCTCGGGAGGCGAGCAGTACTTC. Amino acid sequence: CASSRELASGGEQYF.